One sample yielded the 3 T cell receptor beta chains listed below, sequenced in a study of blood T cell repertoires in COVID-19. Only in-frame clones appear in the TCRdb table, and some are missing; sequencing was by immunoSEQ multiplex PCR. The profile shows roughly 250,000 clones, 70% to 90% of them singletons. Sequenced input: peripheral blood. The receptors originated from a woman in her thirties or forties who had recovered from COVID-19.

CDR3 nucleotide sequence: TGTGCCAGTAGTATCGGACAGGGTACATACATTCAGTACTTC. Encoded protein: CASSIGQGTYIQYF. The chain carries TRBV19 and TRBJ2-4; 8 nucleotides agree with TRBD1. There are 14 residues in the CDR3. Germline assignment: CDR1 LNHDA and CDR2 SQIVND (reference sequence). The V segment lost 3 bases and the J segment 8 bases; nucleotides outside the gene matches: 6.

The chain joins TRBV7-3 to TRBJ2-7; 16 nucleotides line up with TRBD2. Germline V lookup: CDR1 SGHTA, CDR2 FQGTGA. The junction had 9 bases not matched to a gene; V was cut back by 3 bases and J by 4 bases. The CDR3 loop spans 18 amino acids. CDR3 nucleotides: TGTGCCAGCAGCTTGACGGGACTAGCGGGAGGGCCGGAATACGAGCAGTACTTC. Residues: CASSLTGLAGGPEYEQYF.

The chain recombines TRBV6-1 with TRBJ2-7, with TRBD1 matching over 8 bases. CDR1 and CDR2 (germline): MNHNS, SASEGT. V was clipped by 3 bases and J by 5 bases; unmatched bases: 12. The CDR3 has 16 amino acids. The CDR3 is CASSEYGQGLLNEQYF. The CDR3 DNA reads TGTGCCAGCAGTGAGTACGGACAGGGTTTATTGAACGAGCAGTACTTC.